This TCR beta chain was observed in a study of cytomegalovirus exposure and HLA in healthy donors. The study's findings and limits: Some TCR beta chains (about 180 of them) were listed as cytomegalovirus-associated. CMV antigen specificity was confirmed in vitro for a few CMV-associated chains. Most TCR sequences were rare, but some public TCRs occurred in many donors.

As to this clone: The antigen remains unidentified.

The repertoire was sequenced with immunoSEQ multiplex PCR; TCRdb's copy has only in-frame clones and lacks some. This table has some 69,000 clones, about 94% appearing once. This TCR was sampled from a man between 18 and 35 years old in good health and CMV-seropositive. The sequencing input was PBMCs.

CDR3 sequence: CASRTGTGATGELFF. For the CDR3, the DNA is TGTGCCAGCAGGACCGGGACAGGGGCCACCGGGGAGCTGTTTTTT. This chain joins TRBV19 and TRBJ2-2; 10 bases align to TRBD1. The germline V gene has CDR1 LNHDA and CDR2 SQIVND (reference sequence). The J segment lost 4 bases and the V segment lost 9 bases, leaving 8 bases of the junction unmatched. This CDR3 comprises 15 residues.